This T cell receptor (beta chain) was identified during a study of blood T cells in healthy people across ages. For the second PCR, which ran for roughly 7 to 11 cycles, a sample-barcoded 5' primer and a J-beta primer mix were used. One entry per CDR3 protein results from TCRdb running MiXCR on the 5' RACE reads. The sample consists of roughly 800,000 distinct CDR3 sequences, 55% to 70% of them appearing once. This CDR3 has 12 amino acids. Trimming took 3 bases from V and 9 from J, leaving 14 bases between them. Germline V gene lookup returns CDR1 DFQATT and CDR2 SNEGSKA (reference sequence). The chain has TRBV20-1 and TRBJ1-1; D ambiguous. The sequencing sample was made of blood. The source of this sequence is a man in his thirties or forties in good health. CDR3 loop: CSARAPPIQAFF. As DNA, the CDR3 is TGCAGTGCTAGGGCCCCCCCAATTCAAGCTTTCTTT.